The next 27 T cell receptor beta chains were all read from a single sample in a study of Ad26.COV2.S vaccination and SARS-CoV-2 variants. Assay: immunoSEQ multiplex PCR; the TCRdb copy retains only in-frame clones and omits some. This sample yields roughly 680,000 clones, of which about 90% are seen a single time; 1.5% belongs to the top ten. Treatment specified: about 20 received Ad26.COV2.S at low or high dose, single or two shots; about 5 received placebo; per-sample allocation not given. Sampling occurred on day 63 after the first vaccine or placebo injection. Source: peripheral blood, taken in a trial of Ad26.COV2.S vaccine versus placebo. Receptors were obtained from a person aged 18-60 years who received the Ad26.COV2.S COVID-19 vaccine or a placebo.

This clone was recorded only once. The chain has TRBV24-1 and TRBJ1-5; 7 bases fit TRBD1. Germline V lookup: CDR1 KGHDR, CDR2 SFDVKD. Trimming cost V 4 bases and J 4 bases; bases outside gene matches: 6. This CDR3 comprises 15 residues. CDR3 in DNA: TGTGCCACCAGTGACGCCAACAGGGGAAATCAGCCCCAGCATTTT. Translation: CATSDANRGNQPQHF.

The chain recombines TRBV15 with TRBJ2-6; 9 bases are a match to TRBD1. The CDR3 extends over 17 amino acids. The V segment lost 0 bases and the J segment 3 bases; nucleotides outside the gene matches: 3. CDR1 and CDR2 (germline): LNHNV, YYDKDF (reference sequence). The CDR3 DNA reads as TGTGCCACCAGCAGAGATGGGACAGGGATTGGGGCCAACGTCCTGACTTTC. This gives the protein CATSRDGTGIGANVLTF.

The J gene is TRBJ1-5, the V gene TRBV18, with unresolved D. The CDR3 has 15 amino acids. Germline assignment: CDR1 KGHSH and CDR2 LQKENI. The V gene lost 2 bases and the J gene lost 2 bases, with 10 bases spanning the gap. The CDR3: CASSPIAGGNQPQHF. DNA for the CDR3: TGTGCCAGCTCACCAATAGCTGGGGGCAATCAGCCCCAGCATTTT. The complete variable domain, with remaining parts taken from reference TRBV18 and TRBJ1-5, reads NAGVMQNPRHLVRRRGQEARLRCSPMKGHSHVYWYRQLPEEGLKFMVYLQKENIIDESGMPKERFSAEFPKEGPSILRIQQVVRGDSAAYFCASSPIAGGNQPQHFGDGTRLSIL.

The chain uses TRBV10-1 and TRBJ2-3; D unclear. Trimming shortened V by 4 bases and J by 0 bases, and 2 bases separated the two germline ends. Germline V lookup: CDR1 WNHNN, CDR2 SYGVQD (reference sequence). The CDR3 is made up of 12 amino acids. CDR3 bases: TGCGCCAGCAGTGTCAGCACAGATACGCAGTATTTT. It encodes CASSVSTDTQYF.

This clone was picked up a small number of times. J is TRBJ2-7 and V is TRBV15; D is undetermined. Germline CDR1 and CDR2: LNHNV and YYDKDF (reference sequence). The CDR3 is made up of 13 amino acids. The V end was cut by 0 bases, the J end by 4 bases, with 7 bases between. The CDR3 loop reads CATSRDRFYEQYF. The CDR3 DNA reads as TGTGCCACCAGCAGAGATCGGTTTTACGAGCAGTACTTC.

As concerns this clone: Within the sample, other DNA sequences also encode this same CDR3. V gene TRBV6-4 combines with J gene TRBJ2-7; 9 bases match TRBD1. CDR3 size: 15 residues. Germline CDR1 MRHNA, CDR2 SNTAGT. V shed 4 bases, J shed 1 base, and the junction held 5 bases outside the gene matches. The CDR3 bases are TGTGCCAGCAGTGCCGGGACAGGGAGTTCCTACGAGCAGTACTTC. Translating it yields CASSAGTGSSYEQYF.

This clone was found once. The gene calls are TRBV18 and TRBJ1-5, with 8 bases fitting TRBD1. Losses at the gene ends were 4 bases for V and 6 bases for J; bases not matched to a gene: 8. The CDR3 length is 15 residues. Germline V CDR1 and CDR2: KGHSH, LQKENI. The CDR3 loop reads CASSLGQVTSQPQHF. CDR3 DNA sequence: TGTGCCAGCTCACTGGGACAGGTAACAAGTCAGCCCCAGCATTTT.

The gene calls are TRBV7-3 and TRBJ2-2; TRBD1 might be the D (6 bases). The CDR3 sequence is 15 residues long. Germline CDR1 SGHTA, CDR2 FQGTGA. Between the trimmed V and J ends, which lost 1 base and 2 bases, there was a span of 8 bases. CDR3: CASSLRGGNTGELFF. The CDR3, as DNA: TGTGCCAGCAGCTTAAGAGGGGGAAACACCGGGGAGCTGTTTTTT.

The J gene is TRBJ2-2, the V gene TRBV5-6; no clear D gene. Germline V gene data show CDR1 as SGHDT and CDR2 as YYEEEE. Trimming cost V 0 bases and J 6 bases, with 12 bases left between them. The CDR3 loop spans 15 amino acids. CDR3 in DNA: TGTGCCAGCAGCTTGGGATCCGGGTGGGCCGGGGAGCTGTTTTTT. This encodes CASSLGSGWAGELFF.

The J gene is TRBJ1-1, the V gene TRBV9; D is unclear. The CDR3 covers 16 residues. Germline V gives CDR1 SGDLS, CDR2 YYNGEE. Trimming took 0 bases from V and 0 from J, leaving 12 bases between them. As DNA, the CDR3 is TGTGCCAGCAGCGTAGGAATCGGAATACTGAACACTGAAGCTTTCTTT. Translation gives CASSVGIGILNTEAFF.

J is TRBJ2-4 and V is TRBV6-6, with TRBD1 as a possible D gene (6 bases). There are 13 residues in the CDR3. Per the germline V gene, CDR1 is MNHNY and CDR2 is SVGAGI (reference sequence). V was shortened by 5 bases and J by 5 bases, with 10 bases between the two germline ends. The CDR3, as DNA: TGTGCCAGCAGTCGGGACATGCAAAACATTCAGTACTTC. Translation gives CASSRDMQNIQYF.

The chain links TRBV5-6 to TRBJ2-1; 14 bases are shared with TRBD2. The CDR3 runs 17 residues. Trimming took 4 bases from V and 2 from J; bases not matched to a gene: 5. Germline lookup yields CDR1 SGHDT and CDR2 YYEEEE. CDR3 sequence reads: CASSPRTSGGPYNEQFF. Here the CDR3 DNA reads TGTGCCAGCAGCCCGCGGACTAGCGGGGGGCCCTACAATGAGCAGTTCTTC.

The chain combines TRBV6-5 with TRBJ2-1; no clear D. Deletions cut 6 bases from V and 12 bases from J, with 18 bases between. Per germline, CDR1 MNHEY and CDR2 SVGAGI. The CDR3 has 13 residues. CDR3 sequence reads: CASRSTGSGVQFF. In nucleotides, the CDR3 is TGTGCCAGCAGGTCCACCGGATCCGGCGTGCAGTTCTTC.

This rearrangement joins TRBV7-2 to TRBJ2-1; 7 bases map to TRBD2. V was clipped by 5 bases and J by 1 base; unmatched bases: 5. The germline gives CDR1 SGHTA, CDR2 FQGNSA. The CDR3 has 15 residues. The CDR3 loop is CASSLWGGSYNEQFF. The CDR3 region has the DNA TGTGCCAGCAGCCTCTGGGGGGGGTCCTACAATGAGCAGTTCTTC. Full variable domain (remainder filled in from reference TRBV7-2 and TRBJ2-1): GAGVSQSPSNKVTEKGKDVELRCDPISGHTALYWYRQSLGQGLEFLIYFQGNSAPDKSGLPSDRFSAERTGGSVSTLTIQRTQQEDSAVYLCASSLWGGSYNEQFFGPGTRLTVL.

This chain connects TRBV6-6 to TRBJ2-3; perhaps D is TRBD1 or TRBD2 (5 bases each). Germline V CDR1 and CDR2: MNHNY, SVGAGI (reference sequence). This CDR3 has 13 residues. Trimming stripped 0 bases from V and 8 bases from J, with 9 bases between. Written as DNA, the CDR3 is TGTGCCAGCAGTTACTCGGGGCGGGCTACGCAGTATTTT. Its protein is CASSYSGRATQYF.

The CDR3 DNA reads TGTGCCAGCAGCTTACCTCTAACAAATTCACCCCTCCACTTT. Protein sequence: CASSLPLTNSPLHF. This chain links TRBV11-2 with TRBJ1-6; D not resolved. V shed 2 bases and J shed 7 bases, with 9 bases lying between them. The germline V gene has CDR1 SGHAT and CDR2 FQNNGV. CDR3 length: 14 amino acids.

The chain has TRBV9 and TRBJ1-6; TRBD1 matches at 9 bases. Germline loops: CDR1 SGDLS, CDR2 YYNGEE. The CDR3 runs 18 residues. V lost 0 bases to trimming and J lost 5 bases; unmatched junction nucleotides: 9. The CDR3: CASSVAPGDRANNSPLHF. Here the CDR3 DNA reads TGTGCCAGCAGCGTAGCTCCGGGGGACAGGGCCAATAATTCACCCCTCCACTTT.

Worth noting for this clone: The sample carries other DNA sequences with the same CDR3. The chain employs TRBV3-1 (or the pseudogene TRBV3-2) and TRBJ1-2, with D possibly matching TRBD1 (5 bases). Trimming took off 0 bases at V and 8 bases at J, with 13 bases between the two ends. The germline CDR1 and CDR2 sequences are LGHDT and YNNKEL (reference sequence). The CDR3 runs 14 residues. The CDR3 nucleotides read TGTGCCAGCAGCCAAGACAGCAGGGTGGGCGGCTACACCTTC. Its translation: CASSQDSRVGGYTF.

The chain uses TRBV5-1 and TRBJ2-1; D call uncertain. Trimming removed 3 bases at V and 10 bases at J, with 14 bases between. This CDR3 is 13 amino acids long. Per germline, CDR1 SGHRS and CDR2 YFSETQ. The CDR3: CASSSDGIGEQFF. DNA of the CDR3: TGCGCCAGCAGCTCGGACGGCATAGGGGAGCAGTTCTTC.

This clone was seen a single time. This sequence joins TRBV5-1 and TRBJ2-3; 11 bases line up with TRBD2. The junction had 3 bases not matched to a gene; V was cut back by 0 bases and J by 3 bases. Germline loops: CDR1 SGHRS, CDR2 YFSETQ. The length of the CDR3 is 16 residues. Here the CDR3 reads CASSLALAGDTDTQYF. The CDR3 DNA reads as TGCGCCAGCAGCTTGGCACTAGCGGGAGATACAGATACGCAGTATTTT.

This clone was counted once. CDR3 sequence (DNA): TGTGCCAGCAGCTTACCCGGGACAGGGCTCGAGCAGTACTTC. The encoded protein is CASSLPGTGLEQYF. The chain has TRBV7-9 and TRBJ2-7; 9 bases are a match to TRBD1. The CDR3 spans 14 residues. Germline CDR1 and CDR2: SEHNR and FQNEAQ (reference sequence). V lost 2 bases and J lost 6; bases outside the gene matches: 5.

This clone appeared a single time. The chain is built from TRBV21-1 and TRBJ2-2; TRBD2 is the table's D call, not checked against the DNA. TRBV21-1 is noted as a pseudogene. The CDR3 is 18 residues long. CDR3 nucleotides: TGTGCCAGCAGCAAAGTCGGACTAGCGGGAGGGAACACCGGGGAGCTGTTTTTT. Translating gives CASSKVGLAGGNTGELFF.

This clone appeared a few times. The chain employs TRBV7-3 and TRBJ1-1, with 8 nucleotides matching TRBD1. Germline V gene lookup returns CDR1 SGHTA and CDR2 FQGTGA. J lost 7 bases, V lost 6 bases, and 7 bases had no gene match. The CDR3 covers 13 residues. CDR3 nucleotides: TGTGCCAGCAGGCCGGACAGGGACAGTGAAGCTTTCTTT. Translating it yields CASRPDRDSEAFF.

The DNA of the CDR3 is TGTGCCACCACCGACACCAACACAGATACGCAGTATTTT. Translated, it gives CATTDTNTDTQYF. The gene calls are TRBV24-1 and TRBJ2-3; no firm D call. The CDR3 runs to 13 residues. V was clipped by 8 bases and J by 2 bases, with 10 bases between them. From germline, CDR1 is KGHDR and CDR2 SFDVKD.

V gene TRBV2 combines with J gene TRBJ2-1; maybe TRBD2 (6 bases). The V and J ends lost 8 bases and 4 bases respectively, with 15 bases between them. The CDR3 is 14 amino acids. Germline V gene sequence: CDR1 SNHLY, CDR2 FYNNEI. The CDR3 region has the DNA TGTGCCAGCTCGGGGAAAGCGGGTTACAATGAGCAGTTCTTC. The encoded protein is CASSGKAGYNEQFF.

The rearrangement uses TRBV29-1 and TRBJ2-5; the D call may be TRBD1 or TRBD2 (6 bases each). The germline V and J ends were trimmed by 3 bases and 4 bases, with 15 bases remaining between them. The CDR3 is made up of 14 amino acids. CDR1 and CDR2 (germline): SQVTM, ANQGSEA. For the CDR3, the DNA is TGCAGCGTTGACGTATCGGGGGCCCGAGAGACCCAGTACTTC. Amino acid sequence: CSVDVSGARETQYF.

V gene TRBV9 combines with J gene TRBJ2-6, with D hard to call. Germline CDR1 and CDR2: SGDLS and YYNGEE. The V end was cut by 0 bases, the J end by 0 bases, with 4 bases between. The CDR3 is 15 residues long. CDR3 bases: TGTGCCAGCAGCGTAGAGTCCTCTGGGGCCAACGTCCTGACTTTC. Translation: CASSVESSGANVLTF.